The next 5 T cell receptor beta chains were all read from a single sample in a study of T cells after yellow fever vaccination. Each CDR3 protein gets one entry after TCRdb re-called the 5' RACE reads with MiXCR. Seen here are 110,000 to 150,000 distinct CDR3 sequences, less than 8.5% observed once, and the top ten hold about 0.6%. Sequenced material: CD4+ T cells sorted from PBMCs, taken 10 days after the yellow fever booster vaccination. The source is a man in his thirties or forties who received the YFV17D yellow fever vaccine.

This clonotype was seen repeatedly, ten times or more. The chain uses TRBV9 and TRBJ1-2; no firm D call. Germline CDR1 and CDR2: SGDLS and YYNGEE. The germline V and J ends were trimmed by 4 bases and 4 bases, with 17 bases remaining between them. The CDR3 is 15 amino acids. The CDR3 DNA sequence: TGTGCCAGCAGCCAACTTGGGTCTCTCATCTATGGCTACACCTTC. It specifies CASSQLGSLIYGYTF.

Many counts were recorded for this clonotype. The chain recombines TRBV2 with TRBJ2-1; the D call may be TRBD1 or TRBD2 (5 bases each). V lost 6 bases and J lost 2, with 20 bases in between. The CDR3 is made up of 17 amino acids. Germline V gene lookup returns CDR1 SNHLY and CDR2 FYNNEI. The DNA of the CDR3 is TGTGCCAGCAGCTCGCCCTGGGACGTTGAAACCTACAATGAGCAGTTCTTC. This encodes CASSSPWDVETYNEQFF.

This clonotype has ten or more counts. The rearrangement links TRBV12-3 or TRBV12-4 to TRBJ2-7, with TRBD2 identical over 12 bases. V shed 5 bases and J 6 bases; nucleotides not matched to a gene: 11. This CDR3 spans 16 amino acids. As DNA, the CDR3 is TGTGCCAGCAGTCCGCGCCTAGCGGGAGGGCCGCTCGAGCAGTACTTC. This translates into CASSPRLAGGPLEQYF.

This clonotype was recorded many times. Germline is not matched at one junction end, which may reflect a read error. The rearrangement links TRBV29-1 to TRBJ1-1; D is unresolved. CDR1 and CDR2 (germline): SQVTM, ANQGSEA. This CDR3 region has 10 residues. CDR3 DNA: TGCAGCGTGGAAGGCACTGAAGCTTTCTTT. This encodes CSVEGTEAFF.

This clonotype was found a few times. This rearrangement joins TRBV20-1 to TRBJ2-1; 12 nucleotides agree with TRBD2. In germline, CDR1 is DFQATT, CDR2 SNEGSKA (reference sequence). This CDR3 is built from 14 residues. V trimming: 2 bases; J trimming: 9 bases; junction bases outside the gene matches: 5. Here the CDR3 reads CSARRLAGVVEQFF. CDR3 coding DNA: TGCAGTGCTAGAAGACTAGCGGGAGTGGTTGAGCAGTTCTTC.